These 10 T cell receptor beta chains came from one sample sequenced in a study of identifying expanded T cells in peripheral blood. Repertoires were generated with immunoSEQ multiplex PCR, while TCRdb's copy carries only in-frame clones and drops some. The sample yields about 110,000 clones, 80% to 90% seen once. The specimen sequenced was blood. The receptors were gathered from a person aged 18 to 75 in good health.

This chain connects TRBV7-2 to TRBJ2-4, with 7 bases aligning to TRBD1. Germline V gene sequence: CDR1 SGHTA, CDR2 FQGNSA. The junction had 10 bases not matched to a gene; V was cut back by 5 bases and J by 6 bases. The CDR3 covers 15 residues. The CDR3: CASSHPGQAVNIQYF. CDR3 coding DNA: TGTGCCAGCAGCCATCCCGGACAGGCCGTAAACATTCAGTACTTC.

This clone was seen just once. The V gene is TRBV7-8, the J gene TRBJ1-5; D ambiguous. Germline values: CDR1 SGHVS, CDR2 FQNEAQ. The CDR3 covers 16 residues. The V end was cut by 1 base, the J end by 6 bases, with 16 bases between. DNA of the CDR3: TGTGCCAGCAGCTTAGAAATCAGCTCGGCAGGTCAGCCCCAGCATTTT. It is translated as CASSLEISSAGQPQHF.

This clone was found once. The CDR3 region is CASSASPFETQYF. The CDR3 DNA reads TGTGCCAGCAGTGCTAGCCCATTCGAGACCCAGTACTTC. The chain links TRBV6-5 to TRBJ2-5, with D possibly being TRBD2 (5 bases). The V gene's germline CDR1 is MNHEY and CDR2 SVGAGI. The germline V and J ends were trimmed by 5 bases and 5 bases, with 12 bases remaining between them. The CDR3 runs to 13 residues.

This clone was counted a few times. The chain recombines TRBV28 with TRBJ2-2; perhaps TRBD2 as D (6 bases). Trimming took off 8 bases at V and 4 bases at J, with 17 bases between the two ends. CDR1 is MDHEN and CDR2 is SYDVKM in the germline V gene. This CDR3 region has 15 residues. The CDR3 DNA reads TGTGCCAGCTTGATCGCCAGCGGGTTCACCGGGGAGCTGTTTTTT. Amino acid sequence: CASLIASGFTGELFF.

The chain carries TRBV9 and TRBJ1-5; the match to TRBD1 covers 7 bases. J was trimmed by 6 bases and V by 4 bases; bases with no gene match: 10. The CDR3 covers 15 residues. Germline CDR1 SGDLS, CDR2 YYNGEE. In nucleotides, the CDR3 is TGTGCCAGCAGCTCGACAGGGTATCTGAGTCAGCCCCAGCATTTT. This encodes CASSSTGYLSQPQHF.

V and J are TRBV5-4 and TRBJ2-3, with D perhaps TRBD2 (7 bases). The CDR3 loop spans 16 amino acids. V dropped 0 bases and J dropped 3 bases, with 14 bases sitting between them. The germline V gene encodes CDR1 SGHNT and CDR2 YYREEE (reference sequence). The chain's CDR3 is CASSLVGGALTDTQYF. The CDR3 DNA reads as TGTGCCAGCAGCTTGGTAGGGGGGGCCCTTACAGATACGCAGTATTTT. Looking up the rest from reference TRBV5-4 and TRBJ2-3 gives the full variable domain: ETGVTQSPTHLIKTRGQQVTLRCSSQSGHNTVSWYQQALGQGPQFIFQYYREEENGRGNFPPRFSGLQFPNYSSELNVNALELDDSALYLCASSLVGGALTDTQYFGPGTRLTVL.

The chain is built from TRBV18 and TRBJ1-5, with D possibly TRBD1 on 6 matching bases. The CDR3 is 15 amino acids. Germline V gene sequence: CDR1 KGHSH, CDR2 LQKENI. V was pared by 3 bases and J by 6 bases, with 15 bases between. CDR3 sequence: CASSPPAGAGQPQHF. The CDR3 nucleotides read TGTGCCAGCTCACCGCCGGCGGGGGCGGGTCAGCCCCAGCATTTT.

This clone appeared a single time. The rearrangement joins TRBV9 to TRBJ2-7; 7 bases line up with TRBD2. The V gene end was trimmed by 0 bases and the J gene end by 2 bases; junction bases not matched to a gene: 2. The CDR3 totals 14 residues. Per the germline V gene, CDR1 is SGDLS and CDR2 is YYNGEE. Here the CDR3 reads CASSVDGLAYEQYF. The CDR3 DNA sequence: TGTGCCAGCAGCGTAGATGGACTAGCCTACGAGCAGTACTTC. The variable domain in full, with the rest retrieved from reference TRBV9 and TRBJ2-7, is DSGVTQTPKHLITATGQRVTLRCSPRSGDLSVYWYQQSLDQGLQFLIQYYNGEERAKGNILERFSAQQFPDLHSELNLSSLELGDSALYFCASSVDGLAYEQYFGPGTRLTVT.

CDR3 residues: CASSANQGTAFF. CDR3 in DNA: TGTGCCAGCAGCGCCAACCAGGGGACGGCTTTCTTT. This sequence joins TRBV9 and TRBJ1-1; D is perhaps TRBD1 (6 bases). V was cut by 3 bases and J by 11 bases, with 14 bases left in between. CDR3 length equals 12 residues. From germline, CDR1 is SGDLS and CDR2 YYNGEE.

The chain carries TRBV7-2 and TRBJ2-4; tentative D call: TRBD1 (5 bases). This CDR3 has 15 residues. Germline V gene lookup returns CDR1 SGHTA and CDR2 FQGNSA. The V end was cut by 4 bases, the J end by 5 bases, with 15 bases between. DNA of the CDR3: TGTGCCAGCAGCTCCGTCCAGGGTCACGAAAACATTCAGTACTTC. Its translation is CASSSVQGHENIQYF.